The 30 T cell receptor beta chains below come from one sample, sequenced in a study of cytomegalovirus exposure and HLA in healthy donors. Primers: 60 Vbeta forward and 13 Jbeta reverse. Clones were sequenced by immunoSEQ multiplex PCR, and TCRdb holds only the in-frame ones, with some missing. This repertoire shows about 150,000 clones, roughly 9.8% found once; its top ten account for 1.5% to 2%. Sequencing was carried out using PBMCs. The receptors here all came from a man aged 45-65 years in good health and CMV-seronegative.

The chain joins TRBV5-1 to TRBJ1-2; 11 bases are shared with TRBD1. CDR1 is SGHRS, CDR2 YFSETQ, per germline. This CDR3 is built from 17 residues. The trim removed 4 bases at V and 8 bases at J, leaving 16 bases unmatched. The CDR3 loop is CASSRAGTGGTLEGYTF. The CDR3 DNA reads TGCGCCAGCAGCCGAGCCGGGACAGGGGGTACCTTGGAGGGCTACACCTTC.

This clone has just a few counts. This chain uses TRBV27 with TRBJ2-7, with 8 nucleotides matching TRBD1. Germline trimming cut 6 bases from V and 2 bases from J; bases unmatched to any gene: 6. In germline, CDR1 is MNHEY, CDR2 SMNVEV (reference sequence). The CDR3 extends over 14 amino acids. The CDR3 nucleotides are TGTGCCAGCAGGTGGGACAGGTTGACCTACGAGCAGTACTTC. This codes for CASRWDRLTYEQYF.

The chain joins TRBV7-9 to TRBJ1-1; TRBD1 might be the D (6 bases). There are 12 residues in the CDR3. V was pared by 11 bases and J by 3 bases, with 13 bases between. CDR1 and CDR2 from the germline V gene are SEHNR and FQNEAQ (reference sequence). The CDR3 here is CAATGDYTEAFF. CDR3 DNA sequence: TGTGCCGCGACAGGTGATTACACTGAAGCTTTCTTT.

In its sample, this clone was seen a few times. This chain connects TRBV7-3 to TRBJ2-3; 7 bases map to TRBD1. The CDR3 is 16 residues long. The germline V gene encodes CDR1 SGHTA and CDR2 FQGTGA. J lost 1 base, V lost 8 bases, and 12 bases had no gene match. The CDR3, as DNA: TGTGCCAGCGGCCCGAGGACAGGCCGGGGCACAGATACGCAGTATTTT. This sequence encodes CASGPRTGRGTDTQYF.

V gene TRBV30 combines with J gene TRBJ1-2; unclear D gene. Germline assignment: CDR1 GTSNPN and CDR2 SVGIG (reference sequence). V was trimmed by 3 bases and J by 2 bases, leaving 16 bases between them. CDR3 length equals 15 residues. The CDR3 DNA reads TGTGCCTGGAGGGAGTCAGCTTTATACAACTATGGCTACACCTTC. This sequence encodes CAWRESALYNYGYTF.

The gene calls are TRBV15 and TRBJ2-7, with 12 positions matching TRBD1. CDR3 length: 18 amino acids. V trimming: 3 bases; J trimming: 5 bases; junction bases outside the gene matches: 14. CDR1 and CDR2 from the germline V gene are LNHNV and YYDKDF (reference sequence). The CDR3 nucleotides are TGTGCCACCAGCAGCCAGCCTAACCTGGGACAGGGGGCGAACGAGCAGTACTTC. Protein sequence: CATSSQPNLGQGANEQYF.

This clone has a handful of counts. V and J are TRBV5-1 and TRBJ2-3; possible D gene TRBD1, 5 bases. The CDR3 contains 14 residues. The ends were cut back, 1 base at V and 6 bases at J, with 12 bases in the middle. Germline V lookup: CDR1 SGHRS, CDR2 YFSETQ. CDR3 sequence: CASSLNTQGDTQYF. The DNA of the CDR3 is TGCGCCAGCAGCTTGAATACTCAGGGCGATACGCAGTATTTT.

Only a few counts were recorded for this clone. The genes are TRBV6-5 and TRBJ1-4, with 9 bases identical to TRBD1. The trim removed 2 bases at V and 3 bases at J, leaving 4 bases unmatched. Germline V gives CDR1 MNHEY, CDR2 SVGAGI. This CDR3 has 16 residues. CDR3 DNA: TGTGCCAGCAGTTACACAGGGGGCGGTCCTAATGAAAAACTGTTTTTT. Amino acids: CASSYTGGGPNEKLFF.

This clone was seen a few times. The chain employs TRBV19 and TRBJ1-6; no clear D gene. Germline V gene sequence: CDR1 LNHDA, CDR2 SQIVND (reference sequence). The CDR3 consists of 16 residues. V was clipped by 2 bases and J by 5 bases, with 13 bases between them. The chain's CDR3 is CASSITQTRDNSPLHF. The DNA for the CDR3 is TGTGCCAGTAGTATAACCCAGACACGAGATAATTCACCCCTCCACTTT.

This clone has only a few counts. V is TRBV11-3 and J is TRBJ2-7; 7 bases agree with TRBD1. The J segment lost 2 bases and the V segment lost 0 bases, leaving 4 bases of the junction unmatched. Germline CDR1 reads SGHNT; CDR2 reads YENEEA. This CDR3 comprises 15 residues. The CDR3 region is CASSLEGQGAYEQYF. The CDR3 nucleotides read TGTGCCAGCAGCTTAGAAGGCCAGGGGGCCTACGAGCAGTACTTC.

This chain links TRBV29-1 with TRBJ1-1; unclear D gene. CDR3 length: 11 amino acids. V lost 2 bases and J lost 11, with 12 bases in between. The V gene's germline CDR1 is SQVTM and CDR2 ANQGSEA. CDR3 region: CSVETSLRAFF. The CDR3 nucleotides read TGCAGCGTTGAAACTTCCCTCAGGGCTTTCTTT.

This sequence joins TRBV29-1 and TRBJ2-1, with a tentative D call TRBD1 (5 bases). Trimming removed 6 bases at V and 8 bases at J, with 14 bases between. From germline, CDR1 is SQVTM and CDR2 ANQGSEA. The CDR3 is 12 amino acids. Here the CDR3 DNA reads TGCAGCGTGCCTACACAGGTCCATGAGCAGTTCTTC. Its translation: CSVPTQVHEQFF.

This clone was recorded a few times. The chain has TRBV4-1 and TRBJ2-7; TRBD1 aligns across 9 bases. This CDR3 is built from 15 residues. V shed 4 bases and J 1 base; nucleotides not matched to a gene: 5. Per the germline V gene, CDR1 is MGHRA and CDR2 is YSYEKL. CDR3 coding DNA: TGCGCCAGCAGCCCCTCCGGGACAGGGTCCTACGAGCAGTACTTC. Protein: CASSPSGTGSYEQYF.

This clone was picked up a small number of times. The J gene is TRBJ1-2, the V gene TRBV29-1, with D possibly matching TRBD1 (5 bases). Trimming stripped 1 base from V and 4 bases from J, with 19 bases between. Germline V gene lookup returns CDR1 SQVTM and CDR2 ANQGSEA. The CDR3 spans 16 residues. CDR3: CSVEGTLRNPGYGYTF. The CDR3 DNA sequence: TGCAGCGTTGAAGGGACACTACGGAACCCCGGCTATGGCTACACCTTC.

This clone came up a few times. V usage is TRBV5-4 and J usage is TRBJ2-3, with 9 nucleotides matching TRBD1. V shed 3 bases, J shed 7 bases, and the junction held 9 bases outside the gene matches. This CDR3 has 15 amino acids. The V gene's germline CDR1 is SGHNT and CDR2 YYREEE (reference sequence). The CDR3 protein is CASSWGRQGVNTQYF. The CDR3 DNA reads TGTGCCAGCAGCTGGGGGCGACAGGGGGTTAATACGCAGTATTTT. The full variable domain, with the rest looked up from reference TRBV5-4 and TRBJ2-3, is ETGVTQSPTHLIKTRGQQVTLRCSSQSGHNTVSWYQQALGQGPQFIFQYYREEENGRGNFPPRFSGLQFPNYSSELNVNALELDDSALYLCASSWGRQGVNTQYFGPGTRLTVL.

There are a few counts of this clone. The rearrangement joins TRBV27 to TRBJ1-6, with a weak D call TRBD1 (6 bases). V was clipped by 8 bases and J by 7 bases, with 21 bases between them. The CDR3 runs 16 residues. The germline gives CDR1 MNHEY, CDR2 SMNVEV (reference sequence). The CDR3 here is CASHPAVETGNSPLHF. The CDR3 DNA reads TGTGCCAGCCACCCGGCGGTAGAAACAGGGAATTCACCCCTCCACTTT.

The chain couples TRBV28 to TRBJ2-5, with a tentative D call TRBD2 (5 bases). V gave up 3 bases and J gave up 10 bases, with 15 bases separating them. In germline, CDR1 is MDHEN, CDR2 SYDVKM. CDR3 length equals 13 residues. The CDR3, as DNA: TGTGCCAGCAGTTTTCTCCCGTCGGAGGACCAGTACTTC. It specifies CASSFLPSEDQYF.

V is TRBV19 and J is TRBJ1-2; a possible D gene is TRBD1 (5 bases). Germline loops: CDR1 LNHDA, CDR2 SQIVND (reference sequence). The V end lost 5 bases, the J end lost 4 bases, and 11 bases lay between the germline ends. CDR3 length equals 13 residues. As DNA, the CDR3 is TGTGCCAGTAGTGACTCGACAGTCTATGGCTACACCTTC. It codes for CASSDSTVYGYTF. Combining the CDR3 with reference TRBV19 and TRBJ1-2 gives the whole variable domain DGGITQSPKYLFRKEGQNVTLSCEQNLNHDAMYWYRQDPGQGLRLIYYSQIVNDFQKGDIAEGYSVSREKKESFPLTVTSAQKNPTAFYLCASSDSTVYGYTFGSGTRLTVV.

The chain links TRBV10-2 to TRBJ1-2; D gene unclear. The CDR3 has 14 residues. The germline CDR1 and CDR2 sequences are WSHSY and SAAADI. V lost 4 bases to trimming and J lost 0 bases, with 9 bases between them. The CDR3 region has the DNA TGCGCCAGCAGTGGGGCCTTAGCTAACTATGGCTACACCTTC. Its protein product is CASSGALANYGYTF.

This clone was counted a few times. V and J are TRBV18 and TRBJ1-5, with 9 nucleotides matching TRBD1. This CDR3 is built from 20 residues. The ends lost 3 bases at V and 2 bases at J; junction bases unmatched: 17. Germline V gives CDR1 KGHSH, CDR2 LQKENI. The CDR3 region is CASSPSGTGLVRTGNQPQHF. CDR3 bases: TGTGCCAGCTCACCCTCCGGGACAGGGTTGGTCAGGACGGGCAATCAGCCCCAGCATTTT.

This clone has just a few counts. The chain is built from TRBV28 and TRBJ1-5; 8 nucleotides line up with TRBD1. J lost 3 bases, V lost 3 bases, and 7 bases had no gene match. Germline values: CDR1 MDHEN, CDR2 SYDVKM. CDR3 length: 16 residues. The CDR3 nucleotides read TGTGCCAGCAGTTTTTGGGGCAGGGGGCTCAATCAGCCCCAGCATTTT. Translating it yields CASSFWGRGLNQPQHF. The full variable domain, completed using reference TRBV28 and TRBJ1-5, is DVKVTQSSRYLVKRTGEKVFLECVQDMDHENMFWYRQDPGLGLRLIYFSYDVKMKEKGDIPEGYSVSREKKERFSLILESASTNQTSMYLCASSFWGRGLNQPQHFGDGTRLSIL.

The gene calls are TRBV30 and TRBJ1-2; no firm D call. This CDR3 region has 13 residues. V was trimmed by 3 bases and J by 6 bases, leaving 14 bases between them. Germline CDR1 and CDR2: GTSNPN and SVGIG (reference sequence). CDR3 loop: CAWRRTPSDGYTF. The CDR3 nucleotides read TGTGCCTGGAGACGAACCCCTTCGGATGGCTACACCTTC.

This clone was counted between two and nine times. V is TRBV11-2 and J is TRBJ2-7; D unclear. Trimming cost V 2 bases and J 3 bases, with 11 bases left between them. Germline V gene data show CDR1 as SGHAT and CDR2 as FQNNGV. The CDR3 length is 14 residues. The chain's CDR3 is CASSLNRPDYEQYF. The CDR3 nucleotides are TGTGCCAGCAGCTTAAACAGACCGGACTACGAGCAGTACTTC.

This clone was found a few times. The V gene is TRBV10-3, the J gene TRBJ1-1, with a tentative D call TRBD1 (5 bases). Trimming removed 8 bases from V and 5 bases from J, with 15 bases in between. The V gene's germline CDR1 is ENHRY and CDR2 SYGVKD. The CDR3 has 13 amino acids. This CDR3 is CAIGAPFGTEAFF. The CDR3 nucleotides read TGTGCCATCGGGGCCCCGTTCGGAACTGAAGCTTTCTTT.

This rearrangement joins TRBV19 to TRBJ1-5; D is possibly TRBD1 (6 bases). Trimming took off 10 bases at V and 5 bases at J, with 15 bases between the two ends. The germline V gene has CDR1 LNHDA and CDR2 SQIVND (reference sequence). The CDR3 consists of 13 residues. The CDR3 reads CATTDSRYQPQHF. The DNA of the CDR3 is TGTGCCACCACGGACAGCCGTTATCAGCCCCAGCATTTT. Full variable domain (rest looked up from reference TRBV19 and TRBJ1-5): DGGITQSPKYLFRKEGQNVTLSCEQNLNHDAMYWYRQDPGQGLRLIYYSQIVNDFQKGDIAEGYSVSREKKESFPLTVTSAQKNPTAFYLCATTDSRYQPQHFGDGTRLSIL.

CDR3 in DNA: TGTGCCAGCAGGGGGACAGGACCGAACACTGAAGCTTTCTTT. Its protein is CASRGTGPNTEAFF. The chain recombines TRBV6-5 with TRBJ1-1; 8 bases are shared with TRBD1. V dropped 6 bases and J dropped 1; count of bases not matched to a gene: 4. Germline-derived CDR1 and CDR2 are MNHEY and SVGAGI. The CDR3 contains 14 residues.

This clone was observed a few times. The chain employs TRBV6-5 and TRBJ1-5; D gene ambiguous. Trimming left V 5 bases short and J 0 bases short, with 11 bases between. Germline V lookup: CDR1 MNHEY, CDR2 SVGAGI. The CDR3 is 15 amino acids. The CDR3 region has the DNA TGTGCCAGCAGTCGACACCAATATAGCAATCAGCCCCAGCATTTT. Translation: CASSRHQYSNQPQHF.

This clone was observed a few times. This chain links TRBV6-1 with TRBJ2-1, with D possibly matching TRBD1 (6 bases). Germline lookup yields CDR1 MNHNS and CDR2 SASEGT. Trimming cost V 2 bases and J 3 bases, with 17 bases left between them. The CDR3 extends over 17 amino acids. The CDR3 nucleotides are TGTGCCAGCAGTGAAAGGGCAAGGGACAACAACTACAATGAGCAGTTCTTC. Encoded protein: CASSERARDNNYNEQFF.

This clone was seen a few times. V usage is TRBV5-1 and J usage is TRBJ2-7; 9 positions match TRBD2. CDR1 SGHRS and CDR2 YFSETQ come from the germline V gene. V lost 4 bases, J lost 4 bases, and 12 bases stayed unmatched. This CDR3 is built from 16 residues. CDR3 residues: CASSPTGAGGRYEQYF. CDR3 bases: TGCGCCAGCAGCCCAACGGGGGCGGGGGGGCGTTACGAGCAGTACTTC.

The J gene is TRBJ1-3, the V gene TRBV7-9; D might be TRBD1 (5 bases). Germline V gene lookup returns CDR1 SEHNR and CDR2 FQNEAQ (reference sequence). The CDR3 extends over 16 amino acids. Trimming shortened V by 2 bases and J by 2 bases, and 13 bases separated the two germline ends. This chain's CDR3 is CASSLLQGSTGNTIYF. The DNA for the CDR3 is TGTGCCAGCAGCTTACTTCAGGGTTCAACTGGAAACACCATATATTTT.